This T cell receptor (beta chain) was identified during a study of T-cell reconstitution after alpha-beta-depleted transplantation in children (dated by TCRdb to the mid-2010s). Regarding the complete study: Using TCR repertoire profiling, the study followed T-cell immune reconstitution in a quantitative way in children after TCRalphabeta/CD19-depleted allogeneic hematopoietic cell transplantation. On the study overall, not on this receptor specifically: The high TCRbeta diversity at day 60 in some patients was ascribed to recipient T cells and intrathymic progenitors that had survived conditioning. Hyperexpanded clone frequencies declined over subsequent months; after one year, T-cell counts and TCRbeta diversity were mostly attributed to newly produced T cells. The apparently early alphabetaT-cell count recovery about two months after transplant was reportedly dependent on only several hundred rapidly expanded clones derived from non-depleted graft cells.

Receptor amplification or capture employed PCR. Sequencing was performed on an Illumina HiSeq 2500. Molecular barcoding was employed in the preparation of TCR libraries, with unique molecular identifiers being used to normalize TCRbeta repertoire quantification. TCRdb reworked the public reads: Q25 trimming with fastp, MiXCR clone assembly, productive beta chains retained. Here each entry gathers all rows of one CDR3 protein and keeps the most common genes and DNA. Here the sample has about 870,000 distinct CDR3 sequences; less than 20% occur a single time. The ten largest clones represent 5% of the sample. V lost 6 bases and J lost 4 bases, and the count of bases not matched to a germline gene is 11. Inclusive of the bounding cysteine and phenylalanine, the CDR3 is 15 residues long. Of the read, only the CDR3 DNA is kept; its 45 bases are in frame from base 1. Points on this clonotype: Its antigen remains undetermined. One base away there is no much larger clone; base qualities are not given.

Reading the label with the study, this specimen's treatment or condition is: allogeneic hematopoietic cell transplantation with graft depleted of TCRalphabeta T cells and CD19 B cells. The children who served as transplant recipients had been given grafts of TCRalphabeta/CD19-depleted allogeneic hematopoietic cells. This receptor was obtained from a male patient younger than 18 who had a stem cell transplant for acute lymphoblastic leukemia, so the T cells may come from the graft donor. Recombination joined TRBV12-3 or TRBV12-4 with TRBJ1-2, and 7 junctional nucleotides match TRBD1. Sequencing was performed on PBMCs, mostly from graft donor cells, taken 360 days after TCRalphabeta/CD19-depleted stem cell transplant. The DNA sequence follows: TGTGCCAGCAGCGGCGGCGGGACAGCCGGCTATGGCTACACCTTC. It encodes CASSGGGTAGYGYTF.